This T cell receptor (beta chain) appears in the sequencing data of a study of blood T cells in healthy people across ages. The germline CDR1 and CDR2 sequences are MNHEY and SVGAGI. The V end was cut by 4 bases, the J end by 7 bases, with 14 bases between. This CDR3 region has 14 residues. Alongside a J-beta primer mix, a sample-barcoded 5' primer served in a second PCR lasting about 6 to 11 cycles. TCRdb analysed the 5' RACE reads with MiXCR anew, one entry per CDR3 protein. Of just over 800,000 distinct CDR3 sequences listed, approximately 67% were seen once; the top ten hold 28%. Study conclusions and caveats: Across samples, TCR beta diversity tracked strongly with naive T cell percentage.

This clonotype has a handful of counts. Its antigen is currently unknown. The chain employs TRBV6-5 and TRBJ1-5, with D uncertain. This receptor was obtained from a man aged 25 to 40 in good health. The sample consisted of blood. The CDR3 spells CASSSQADWQPQHF. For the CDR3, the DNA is TGTGCCAGCAGTTCTCAGGCGGATTGGCAGCCCCAGCATTTT.